What follows is one T cell receptor beta chain and its context. The PCR was carried out with 60 Vbeta primers and 13 Jbeta primers. Assay used: immunoSEQ multiplex PCR; TCRdb lists only in-frame clones, some missing. The sample consists of approximately 260,000 clones, 92% of them appearing once. This entry belongs to a study of cytomegalovirus exposure and HLA in healthy donors. The V end lost 7 bases, the J end lost 4 bases, and 14 bases lay between the germline ends. Germline CDR1 reads MDHEN; CDR2 reads SYDVKM. The CDR3 is 14 amino acids. The origin of this receptor is a girl between 2 and 10 years old in good health and CMV-seronegative. The chain has TRBV28 and TRBJ1-5; D is possibly TRBD1 (5 bases). Sequenced material: PBMCs. CDR3 loop: CASTRGGKNQPQHF. As DNA, the CDR3 is TGTGCCAGCACCCGCGGGGGGAAAAATCAGCCCCAGCATTTT.